The source of this TCR beta chain is a study of T cells after yellow fever vaccination. MiXCR was run by TCRdb on the 5' RACE reads, yielding one entry per CDR3 protein. The table has 300,000 to 350,000 distinct CDR3 sequences, about 8.3% seen once. This clonotype has only a few counts. The sample here was PBMCs, taken 35 to 50 days after the first yellow fever vaccination. The source is a man aged 18 to 29 who received the YFV17D yellow fever vaccine.

The CDR3 region is CASSPRGETGYGYTF. In DNA form, the CDR3 reads TGTGCCAGCTCACCCCGAGGGGAAACAGGCTATGGCTACACCTTC. This rearrangement joins TRBV18 to TRBJ1-2; weak D call: TRBD1 (5 bases). The V gene's germline CDR1 is KGHSH and CDR2 LQKENI. The CDR3 has 15 amino acids. The V end was cut by 3 bases, the J end by 4 bases, with 15 bases between.